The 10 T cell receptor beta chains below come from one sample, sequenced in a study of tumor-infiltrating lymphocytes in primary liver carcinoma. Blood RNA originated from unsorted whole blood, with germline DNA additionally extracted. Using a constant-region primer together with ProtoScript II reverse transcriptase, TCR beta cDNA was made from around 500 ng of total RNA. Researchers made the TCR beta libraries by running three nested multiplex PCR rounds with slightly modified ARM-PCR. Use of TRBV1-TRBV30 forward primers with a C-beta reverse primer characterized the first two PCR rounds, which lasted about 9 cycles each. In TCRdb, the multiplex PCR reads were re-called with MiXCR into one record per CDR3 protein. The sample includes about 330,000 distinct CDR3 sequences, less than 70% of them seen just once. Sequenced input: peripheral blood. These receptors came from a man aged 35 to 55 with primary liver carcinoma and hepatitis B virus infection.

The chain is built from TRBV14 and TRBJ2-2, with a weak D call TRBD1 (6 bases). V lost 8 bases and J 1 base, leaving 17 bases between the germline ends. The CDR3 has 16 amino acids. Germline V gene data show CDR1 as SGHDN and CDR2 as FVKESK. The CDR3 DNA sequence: TGTGCCAGCTCAACCAGGGGTCCCCTGAACACCGGGGAGCTGTTTTTT. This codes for CASSTRGPLNTGELFF.

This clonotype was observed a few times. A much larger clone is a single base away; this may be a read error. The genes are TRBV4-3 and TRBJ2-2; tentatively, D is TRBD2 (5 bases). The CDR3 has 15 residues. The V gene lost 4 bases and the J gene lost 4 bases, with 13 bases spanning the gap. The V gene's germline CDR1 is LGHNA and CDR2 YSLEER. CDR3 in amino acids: CASSPAMGSTGELFF. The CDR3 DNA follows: TGCGCCAGCAGCCCGGCGATGGGGAGCACCGGGGAGCTGTTTTTT.

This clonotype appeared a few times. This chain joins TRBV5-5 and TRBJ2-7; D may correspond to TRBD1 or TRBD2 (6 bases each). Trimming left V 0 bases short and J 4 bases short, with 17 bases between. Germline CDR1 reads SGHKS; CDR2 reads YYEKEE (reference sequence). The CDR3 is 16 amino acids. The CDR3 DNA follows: TGTGCCAGCAGCTTGGTGGGCGGGACACCGGTGTACGAGCAGTACTTC. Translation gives CASSLVGGTPVYEQYF.

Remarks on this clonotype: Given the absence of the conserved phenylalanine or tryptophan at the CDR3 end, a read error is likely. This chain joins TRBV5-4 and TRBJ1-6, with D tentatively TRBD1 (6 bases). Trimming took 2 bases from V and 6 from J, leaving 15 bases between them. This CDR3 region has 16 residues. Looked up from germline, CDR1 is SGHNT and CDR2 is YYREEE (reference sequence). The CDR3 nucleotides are TGTGCCAGCAGCTTCGGGGGCGGTACGCGTAATTCACCCCTCCACCTT. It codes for CASSFGGGTRNSPLHL.

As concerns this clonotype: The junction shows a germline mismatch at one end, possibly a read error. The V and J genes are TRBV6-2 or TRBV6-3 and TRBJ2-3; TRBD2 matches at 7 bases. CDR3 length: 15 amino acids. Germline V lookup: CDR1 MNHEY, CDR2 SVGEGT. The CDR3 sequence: CASCYNGGSIDTQYF. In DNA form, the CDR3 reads TGTGCCAGCTGTTACAATGGCGGGAGCATAGATACGCAGTATTTT.

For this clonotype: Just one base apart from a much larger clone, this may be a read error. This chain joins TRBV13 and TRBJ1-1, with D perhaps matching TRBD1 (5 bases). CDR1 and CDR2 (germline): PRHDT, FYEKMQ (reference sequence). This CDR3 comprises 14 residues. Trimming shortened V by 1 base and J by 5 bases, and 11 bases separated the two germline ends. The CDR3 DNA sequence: TGTGCCAGCAGCTTAGTTGCGGGGGAGACTGAAGCTTTCTTT. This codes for CASSLVAGETEAFF.

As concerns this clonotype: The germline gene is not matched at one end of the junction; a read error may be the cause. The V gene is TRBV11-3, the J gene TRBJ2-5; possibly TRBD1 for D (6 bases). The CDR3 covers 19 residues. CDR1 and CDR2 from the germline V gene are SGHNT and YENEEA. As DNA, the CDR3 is TGTGTCAGCAGCTTAGTTTTCGCGGCCCCACCGGACAGACAAGAGACCCAGTACTTC. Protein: CVSSLVFAAPPDRQETQYF.

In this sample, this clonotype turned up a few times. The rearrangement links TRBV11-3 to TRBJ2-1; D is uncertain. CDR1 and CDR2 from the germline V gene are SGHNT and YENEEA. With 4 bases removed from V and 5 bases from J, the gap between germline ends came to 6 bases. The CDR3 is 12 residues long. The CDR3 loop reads CASSSTDNEQFF. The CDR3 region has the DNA TGTGCCAGCAGCTCGACTGACAATGAGCAGTTCTTC.

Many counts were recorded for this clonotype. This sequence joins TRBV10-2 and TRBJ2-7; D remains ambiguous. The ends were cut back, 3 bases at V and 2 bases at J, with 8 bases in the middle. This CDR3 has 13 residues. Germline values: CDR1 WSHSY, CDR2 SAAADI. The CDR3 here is CASSDEHTYEQYF. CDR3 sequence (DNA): TGCGCCAGCAGTGATGAACACACCTACGAGCAGTACTTC.

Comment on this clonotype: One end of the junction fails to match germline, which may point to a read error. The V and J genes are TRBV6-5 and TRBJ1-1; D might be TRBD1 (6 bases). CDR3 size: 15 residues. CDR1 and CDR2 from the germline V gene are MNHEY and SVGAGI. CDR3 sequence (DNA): TGTGCCAGCAGTTACTCGGGGGCCGGGCGTGGTGAAGCTTCCTTT. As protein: CASSYSGAGRGEASF.